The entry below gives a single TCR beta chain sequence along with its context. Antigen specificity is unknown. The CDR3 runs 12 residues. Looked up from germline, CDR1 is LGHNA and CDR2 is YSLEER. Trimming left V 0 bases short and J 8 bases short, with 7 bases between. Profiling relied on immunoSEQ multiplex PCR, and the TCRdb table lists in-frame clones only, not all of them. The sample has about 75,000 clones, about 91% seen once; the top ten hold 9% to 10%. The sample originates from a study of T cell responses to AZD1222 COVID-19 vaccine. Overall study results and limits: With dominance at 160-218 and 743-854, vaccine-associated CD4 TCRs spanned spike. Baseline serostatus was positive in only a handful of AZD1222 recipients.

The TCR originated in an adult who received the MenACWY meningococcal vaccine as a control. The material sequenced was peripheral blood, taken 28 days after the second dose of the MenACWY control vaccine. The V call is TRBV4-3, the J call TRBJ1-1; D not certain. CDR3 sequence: CASSQEGGEAFF. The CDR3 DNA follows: TGCGCCAGCAGCCAAGAAGGTGGGGAAGCTTTCTTT.